What follows describes a single T cell receptor beta chain. These data belong to a study of blood T cell repertoires in COVID-19. V lost 4 bases, J lost 4 bases, and 14 bases lay in between. The CDR3 loop spans 15 amino acids. Germline CDR1 SGHRS, CDR2 YFSETQ. In the original workflow: Amplification from reference gene primers served as the basis for estimated nucleated cell counts. Clones were read by immunoSEQ multiplex PCR, and TCRdb kept only the in-frame ones, dropping some. Clone size and V and J calls were adopted from that table, with D and trimming inferred from the DNA. There are about 170,000 clones in the sample; about four fifths occur only once, and 8% to 11% lies in the top ten.

Sequencing was carried out using peripheral blood. The sequence was obtained from a woman over 75 with active or convalescent COVID-19. The chain joins TRBV5-1 to TRBJ2-2, with D possibly being TRBD2 (6 bases). This chain's CDR3 is CASSGTSYPTGELFF. The CDR3, as DNA: TGCGCCAGCAGCGGGACTTCTTACCCCACCGGGGAGCTGTTTTTT. Combining the CDR3 with reference TRBV5-1 and TRBJ2-2 gives the whole variable domain KAGVTQTPRYLIKTRGQQVTLSCSPISGHRSVSWYQQTPGQGLQFLFEYFSETQRNKGNFPGRFSGRQFSNSRSEMNVSTLELGDSALYLCASSGTSYPTGELFFGEGSRLTVL.